What follows is one TCR beta chain and its context. This clonotype was found many times. This clone's antigen is unknown. One base away there is no much larger clone; base qualities are not given. This sample is part of a study of T cells in Graves' hyperthyroidism and ophthalmopathy (dated 2019 in TCRdb). About the investigation overall: To identify TCR V-J signatures that set the groups apart, the researchers used a discovery cohort of about a hundred patients, made up of under 50 with Graves' ophthalmopathy and approximately 57 with stable Graves' hyperthyroidism. After blood sampling, hyperthyroidism patients were treated with methimazole at a starting dose of 30 mg daily, and ophthalmopathy patients were treated with high-dose intravenous methylprednisolone. In roughly six Graves' hyperthyroidism patients, the study also compared T-cell repertoires from thyroid tissue with T-cell repertoires from blood. An independent validation cohort of under 20 hyperthyroidism patients and 17 patients who later progressed to ophthalmopathy tested prospective prediction of ophthalmopathy. According to the paper, TCR Vbeta CDR3 sequencing was carried out on more than 120 peripheral blood samples, which came from some 41 ophthalmopathy, around 74 hyperthyroidism and 17 progressor patients. The 75 to 100 discovery patients were randomly split 7:3 into training and test sets. Broad study findings and their caveats: Sample size was not statistically predetermined, and blinding of investigators to group allocation was not performed. During validation, the model predicted progression to ophthalmopathy a median of about 6.3 months ahead of onset, with more than 60% sensitivity and under 85% specificity. A 13 V-J signature model separated ophthalmopathy from stable hyperthyroidism, with around 90% sensitivity and 81% to 82% specificity in cross-validation and 80%/75% in testing. Most expanded thyroid clonotypes (frequency above 0.001) were also found in blood, which suggests that blood repertoires may mirror thyroid immune responses.

The TCR beta CDR3 regions were amplified from the RNA transcripts. For the first round of RT-PCR on the TCR CDR3, the HTBI primer set was used together with the Qiagen OneStep RT-PCR kit. Libraries were constructed in a second round of multiplex PCR, after which size selection and purification were performed. Paired-end sequencing of the libraries was performed with 100 bp reads on an Illumina HiSeq2000. For the original study's pipeline: SOAPnuke was used to process the raw data, removing reads that contained adapters or uncalled bases, had a mean Phred below 15, or lacked an exact match to the constant primer or identifier. COPE v1.2.5 was used to merge high-quality paired reads, and clonotypes were defined as unique nucleotide sequences. Clonotypes were aligned to IMGT TRBV, TRBD and TRBJ reference segments using MiTCR v1.1. The analysis included only V-J combinations with a frequency above 0.0001, which together covered 99% to 99.2% of the repertoires. The TCS score was defined as the ratio of F50 (clonal expansion) to E x V (chaos), calculated using BLOSUM62-based TCRdist between CDR3 peptides within each V-J. Welch's t-statistics and random forest reduced fewer than 550 V-J features to some 14, which were used in a naive Bayes classifier (R e1071). The similarity between thyroid and blood repertoires was quantified using the Morisita-Horn index. The public reads were quality trimmed at Q25 with fastp and then assembled into clones with MiXCR by TCRdb, keeping productive beta chains. Every CDR3 protein is listed once, alongside the most common genes and DNA of its rows. The V and J calls, along with clone size, are taken from TCRdb and not from the paper's own processing. Counted in this sample were 450,000 to 700,000 distinct CDR3 sequences; approximately 44% of them appeared once. The leading ten clones occupy about 8.3% of the sample.

Graves' hyperthyroidism was defined as stable when no progression to ophthalmopathy occurred over 18 months of follow-up. Hyperthyroidism patients were aged 18 to 65 years and newly diagnosed, with disease duration of less than 2 months. Patients with uncontrolled infections, other autoimmune diseases, pregnancy or lactation were excluded. Diagnoses relied on clinical symptoms, serum thyroxine and TRAb, thyroid ultrasound and orbital computed tomography. Total RNA was extracted using Trizol reagent, and RNA quality was assessed on an Agilent 2100 Bioanalyzer. From cysteine to phenylalanine, the CDR3 is 15 amino acids long. CDR3 DNA only is kept here, 45 bases in frame from base 1. CDR1 and CDR2 (SGHTA, FQGNSA) derive from the germline V gene. Trimming takes 2 bases from V and 3 bases from J, and the germline ends sit 13 bases apart.

The sequencing sample was made of peripheral blood or thyroid tissue (not recorded which). This receptor chain uses TRBV7-2 and TRBJ2-5; the D gene cannot be resolved reliably. The source of this sequence is a woman aged 18 to 35 with Graves' hyperthyroidism. The sequenced DNA is TGTGCCAGCAGCTTACTCGTTGGACGAAAAGAGACCCAGTACTTC. Translated, it reads CASSLLVGRKETQYF.